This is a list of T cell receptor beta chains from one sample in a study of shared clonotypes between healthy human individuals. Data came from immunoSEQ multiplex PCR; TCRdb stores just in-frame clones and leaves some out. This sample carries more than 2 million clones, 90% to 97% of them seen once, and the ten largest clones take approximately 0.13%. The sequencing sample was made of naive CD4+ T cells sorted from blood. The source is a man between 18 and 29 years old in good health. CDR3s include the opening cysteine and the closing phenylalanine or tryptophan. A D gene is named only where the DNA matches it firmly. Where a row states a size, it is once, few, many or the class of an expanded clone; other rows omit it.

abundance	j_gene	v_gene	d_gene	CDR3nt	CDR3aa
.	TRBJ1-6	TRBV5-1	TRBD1	TGCGCCAGCAGCCCGGACAGGGATAATTCACCCCTCCACTTT	CASSPDRDNSPLHF
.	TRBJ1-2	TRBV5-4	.	TGTGCAACCACGGGGGAAGGCTATGGCTACACCTTC	CATTGEGYGYTF
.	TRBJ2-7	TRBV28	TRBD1	TGTGCCAGCACTGACCCAGGGGGCCTGCGCCCCTACGAGCAGTACTTC	CASTDPGGLRPYEQYF
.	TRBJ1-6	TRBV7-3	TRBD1	TGTGCCAGCAGGTATTGGGACAGGGGGAGAGTCTGTTCACCCCTCCACTTT	CASRYWDRGRVCSPLHF
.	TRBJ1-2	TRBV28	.	TGTGCCAGCATCCCCCAGGGACGGTTAGGCTATGGCTACACCTTC	CASIPQGRLGYGYTF
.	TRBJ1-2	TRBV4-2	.	TGTGCCAGCAGCTTGGGGGTAGGTGGCTACACCTTC	CASSLGVGGYTF
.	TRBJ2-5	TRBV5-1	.	TGCGCCAGCAGCTTAAGGGAGACCCAGTACTTC	CASSLRETQYF
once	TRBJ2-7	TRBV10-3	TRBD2	TGTGCCATCAGTGAAGGACTAGGCTACGAGCAGTACTTC	CAISEGLGYEQYF
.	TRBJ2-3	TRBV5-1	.	TGCGCCAGCAGCTTGGCCGAGGTCGATACGCAGTATTTT	CASSLAEVDTQYF
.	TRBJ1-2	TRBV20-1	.	TGCAGTGCTAGGGCTTCCTATGGCTACACCTTC	CSARASYGYTF
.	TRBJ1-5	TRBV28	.	TGTGCCAGCAGTTTAAAGAATCAGCCCCAGCATTTT	CASSLKNQPQHF
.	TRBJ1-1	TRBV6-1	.	TGTGCCAGCAGTGTAAGGAACACTGAAGCTTTCTTT	CASSVRNTEAFF
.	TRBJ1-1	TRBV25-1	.	TGTGCCAGCAGTGAATCTGGGGACACTGAAGCTTTCTTT	CASSESGDTEAFF
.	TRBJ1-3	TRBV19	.	TGTGCCAGTAGCCCCGGATCAATAGGTGGAAACACCATATATTTT	CASSPGSIGGNTIYF
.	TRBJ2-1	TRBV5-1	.	TGCGCCAGCAACTTCCGGCAGGAGGGCTACAATGAGCAGTTCTTC	CASNFRQEGYNEQFF
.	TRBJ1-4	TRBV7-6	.	TGTGCCAGCAGCCTATTTAATGAAAAACTGTTTTTT	CASSLFNEKLFF
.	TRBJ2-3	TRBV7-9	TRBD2	TGTGCCAGCAGCCCTCTAGCGGGAGGGAGCACAGATACGCAGTATTTT	CASSPLAGGSTDTQYF
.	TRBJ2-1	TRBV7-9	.	TGTGCCAGCAGCACAGGGACAAGCAGACGAGAGCAGTTCTTC	CASSTGTSRREQFF
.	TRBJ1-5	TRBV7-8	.	TGTGCCAGCAGCTTAGATGGGGTTAGCAATCAGCCCCAGCATTTT	CASSLDGVSNQPQHF
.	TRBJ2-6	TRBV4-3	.	TGCGCCAGCAGCCAATCTTTGACGCTTTCTGGGGCCAACGTCCTGACTTTC	CASSQSLTLSGANVLTF
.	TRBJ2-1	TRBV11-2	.	TGTGCCAGCAGCCTCGGGGTTCAGCAGTTCTTC	CASSLGVQQFF
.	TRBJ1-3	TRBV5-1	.	TGCGCCAGCAGCGACAGCTCCGGAAACACCATATATTTT	CASSDSSGNTIYF
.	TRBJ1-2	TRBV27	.	TGTGCCAGCAGTTTATCAGGGCAGGTTAACTATGGCTACACCTTC	CASSLSGQVNYGYTF
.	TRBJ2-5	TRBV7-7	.	TGTGCTAGCAGCCAAGGGGGGCAGGGGTCCGTCCAAGAGACCCAGTACTTC	CASSQGGQGSVQETQYF
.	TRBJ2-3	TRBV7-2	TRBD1	TGTGCCGGCAACGTACAGGGGCCGGCAGATACGCAGTATTTT	CAGNVQGPADTQYF
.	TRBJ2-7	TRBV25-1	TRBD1	TGTGCCAGCAGAACCCGGGACAGCCACTTCTACGAGCAGTACTTC	CASRTRDSHFYEQYF
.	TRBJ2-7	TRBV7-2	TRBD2	TGTGCCAGCAGCTTAGTTACTAGCGGGACGAGGGAGCAGTACTTC	CASSLVTSGTREQYF
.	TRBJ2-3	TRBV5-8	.	TGTGCCAGCAGGCAGGGTACAGATACGCAGTATTTT	CASRQGTDTQYF
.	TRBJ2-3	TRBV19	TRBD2	TGTGCCAGTAGTATCCGCCAGCGGGAGGGGTTAGATACGCAGTATTTT	CASSIRQREGLDTQYF
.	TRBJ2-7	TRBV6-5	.	TGTGCCAGCAGTCAGGGACATCTCGCCTTCGAGCAGTACTTC	CASSQGHLAFEQYF
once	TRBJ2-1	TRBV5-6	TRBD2	TGTGCCAGCAGCGCCGGACTAGCGGGGGGATGGGATGAGCAGTTCTTC	CASSAGLAGGWDEQFF
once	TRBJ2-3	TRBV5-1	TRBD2	TGCGCCAGCAGACCCGGGACTAGCGGCACAGATACGCAGTATTTT	CASRPGTSGTDTQYF
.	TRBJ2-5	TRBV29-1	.	TGCAGCGTTGAAGATCAAGGGGTCCCAGAGACCCAGTACTTC	CSVEDQGVPETQYF
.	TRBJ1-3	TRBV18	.	TGTGCCAGCTCACCACCCGGGGGTTCCTCTGGAAACACCATATATTTT	CASSPPGGSSGNTIYF
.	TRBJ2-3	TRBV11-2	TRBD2	TGTGCCAGCAGCTTAGAGGGGGGGGACACAGATACGCAGTATTTT	CASSLEGGDTDTQYF
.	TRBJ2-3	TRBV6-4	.	TGTGCCAGCAGGGAGAGAGGGGGAAGTACAGATACGCAGTATTTT	CASRERGGSTDTQYF
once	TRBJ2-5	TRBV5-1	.	TGCGCCAGCAGCTTGGAGGCAGGACGGGCAGAGACCCAGTACTTC	CASSLEAGRAETQYF
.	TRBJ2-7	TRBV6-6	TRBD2	TGTGCCAGCAGTTATGTACAAGCGGGGGAGCAGTACTTC	CASSYVQAGEQYF
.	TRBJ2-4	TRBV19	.	TGTGCCAGTAGTATTAAGCGGTCACTAGCCAAAAACATTCAGTACTTC	CASSIKRSLAKNIQYF
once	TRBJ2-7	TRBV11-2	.	TGTGCCAGCAGCCCCACGACAGGGACTTACCACGAGCAGTACTTC	CASSPTTGTYHEQYF
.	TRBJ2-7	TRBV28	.	TGTGCCAGCAGTTTCTTGGGCTCCGAGCAGTACTTC	CASSFLGSEQYF
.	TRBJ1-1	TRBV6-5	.	TGTGCCAGCAGTAGGGGACTCCTGAACACTGAAGCTTTCTTT	CASSRGLLNTEAFF
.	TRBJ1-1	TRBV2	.	TGTGCCAGAGGGGTCTCGAACACTGAAGCTTTCTTT	CARGVSNTEAFF
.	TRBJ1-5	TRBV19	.	TGTGCCAGTAGTATGTTTTCCGGGACAAGTAATCAGCCCCAGCATTTT	CASSMFSGTSNQPQHF
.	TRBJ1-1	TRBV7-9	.	TGTGCCAGCAGCTTAGTGTTGAACACTGAAGCTTTCTTT	CASSLVLNTEAFF
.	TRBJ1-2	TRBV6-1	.	TGTGCCAGCAACCCTGACGGAGCTAACTATGGCTACACCTTC	CASNPDGANYGYTF
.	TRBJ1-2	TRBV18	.	TGTGCCAGCTCACCATCGTCGATATCCCATGGTTACACCTTC	CASSPSSISHGYTF
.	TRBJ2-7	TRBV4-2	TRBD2	TGTGCCAGCAGCCCCCATGGGAGCGGGAATAGATACGAGCAGTACTTC	CASSPHGSGNRYEQYF
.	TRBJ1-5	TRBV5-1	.	TGCGCCAGCAGCTTGGATAGTTCCAATCAGCCCCAGCATTTT	CASSLDSSNQPQHF
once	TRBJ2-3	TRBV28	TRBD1	TGTGCCAGCAGTTCAACGACAGGGACGCCTAGCACAGATACGCAGTATTTT	CASSSTTGTPSTDTQYF
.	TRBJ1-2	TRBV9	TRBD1	TGTGCCAGCAGCCCATCCCCCGACAGGGGCGGGTATGGCTACACCTTC	CASSPSPDRGGYGYTF
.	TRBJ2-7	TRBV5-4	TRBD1	TGTGCCAGCAGCCCGGACAGGGCCACCTACGAGCAGTACTTC	CASSPDRATYEQYF
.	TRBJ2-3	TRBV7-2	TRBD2	TGTGCCAGCAGCTCGCGACTAGCGGGCAACACAGATACGCAGTATTTT	CASSSRLAGNTDTQYF
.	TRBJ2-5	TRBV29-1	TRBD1	TGCAGCGCAAGACAGGGGGCGTTGGAGACCCAGTACTTC	CSARQGALETQYF
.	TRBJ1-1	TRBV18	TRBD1	TGTGCCAGCTCGCTGACAGGGGTTGACACTGAAGCTTTCTTT	CASSLTGVDTEAFF
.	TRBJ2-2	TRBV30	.	TGTGCCTGGAGTGTATCGGACACCGGGGAGCTGTTTTTT	CAWSVSDTGELFF
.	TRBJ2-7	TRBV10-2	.	TGCGCCAGCAGTGAGAGAAGGGCCTACTCCTACGAGCAGTACTTC	CASSERRAYSYEQYF
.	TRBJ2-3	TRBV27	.	TGTGCCAGCAGTTTAAGCGGGCCAGGGGAAAATACGCAGTATTTT	CASSLSGPGENTQYF
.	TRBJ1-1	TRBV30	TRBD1	TGTGCCTGGACTAAGGGGGCGTACACTGAAGCTTTCTTT	CAWTKGAYTEAFF